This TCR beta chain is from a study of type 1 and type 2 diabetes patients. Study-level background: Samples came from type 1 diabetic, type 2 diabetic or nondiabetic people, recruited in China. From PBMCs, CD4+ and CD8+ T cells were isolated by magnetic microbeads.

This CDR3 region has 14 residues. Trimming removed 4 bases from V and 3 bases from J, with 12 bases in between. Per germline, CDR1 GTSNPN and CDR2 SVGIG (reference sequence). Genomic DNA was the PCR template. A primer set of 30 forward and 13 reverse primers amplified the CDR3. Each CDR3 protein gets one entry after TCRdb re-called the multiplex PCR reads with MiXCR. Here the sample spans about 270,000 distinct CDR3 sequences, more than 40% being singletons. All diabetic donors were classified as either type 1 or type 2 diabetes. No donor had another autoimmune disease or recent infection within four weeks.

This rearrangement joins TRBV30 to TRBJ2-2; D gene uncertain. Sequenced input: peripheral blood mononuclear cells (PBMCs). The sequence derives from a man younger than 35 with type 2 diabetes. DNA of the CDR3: TGTGCCTGGACGGTAGGGTGGGACACCGGGGAGCTGTTTTTT. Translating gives CAWTVGWDTGELFF. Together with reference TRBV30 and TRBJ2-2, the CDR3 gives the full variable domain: SQTIHQWPATLVQPVGSPLSLECTVEGTSNPNLYWYRQAAGRGLQLLFYSVGIGQISSEVPQNLSASRPQDRQFILSSKKLLLSDSGFYLCAWTVGWDTGELFFGEGSRLTVL.